This entry lists 32 T cell receptor beta chains sequenced from one sample in a study of T cells after yellow fever vaccination (dated by TCRdb to about 2019). Libraries were prepared through 5' RACE. The sample was run on an Illumina HiSeq 2500. TCRdb reran the public reads through fastp at Q25 and MiXCR, keeping productive beta chains. Rows are unified per CDR3 protein, each entry keeping the most common DNA and genes. Across this sample there are roughly 250,000 distinct CDR3 sequences, with roughly 13% seen only once. The leading ten clones occupy around 0.55% of the sample. The treatment or condition label, read with the paper, signifies: live attenuated yellow fever vaccine strain. The input for sequencing was CD4+ T cells sorted from PBMCs, taken 45 days after the yellow fever booster vaccination. The receptors here all came from a man aged 25-45 years who received the YFV17D yellow fever vaccine.

The gene calls are TRBV29-1 and TRBJ1-1; no firm D call. In germline, CDR1 is SQVTM, CDR2 ANQGSEA. Trimming took off 4 bases at V and 0 bases at J, with 6 bases between the two ends. This CDR3 comprises 12 residues. The CDR3 loop is CSVGSVNTEAFF. CDR3 DNA: TGCAGCGTTGGATCTGTGAACACTGAAGCTTTCTTT.

This chain uses TRBV5-1 with TRBJ2-7; the match to TRBD2 covers 10 bases. From germline, CDR1 is SGHRS and CDR2 YFSETQ. V shed 0 bases, J shed 5 bases, and the junction held 5 bases outside the gene matches. CDR3 length: 15 residues. The CDR3 region is CASSLGLLAGDEQYF. CDR3 in DNA: TGCGCCAGCAGCTTGGGGTTGCTAGCGGGAGACGAGCAGTACTTC.

V and J are TRBV29-1 and TRBJ2-1; D may match TRBD1 or TRBD2 (5 bases each). V lost 7 bases and J 6 bases, leaving 10 bases between the germline ends. The germline gives CDR1 SQVTM, CDR2 ANQGSEA. This CDR3 contains 11 residues. DNA of the CDR3: TGCAGCGCCGACGGGGCCAATGAGCAGTTCTTC. Translation gives CSADGANEQFF.

This clonotype has more than one count but fewer than ten. J is TRBJ2-5 and V is TRBV12-3 or TRBV12-4, with D perhaps TRBD1 (6 bases). Trimming left V 3 bases short and J 5 bases short, with 10 bases between. This CDR3 comprises 13 residues. CDR3 nucleotides: TGTGCCAGCAGTTTCAAGCAGGGGGAGACCCAGTACTTC. Translating gives CASSFKQGETQYF.

V gene TRBV3-1 combines with J gene TRBJ2-2; 10 bases agree with TRBD1. Per germline, CDR1 LGHDT and CDR2 YNNKEL (reference sequence). Trimming took 4 bases from V and 7 from J; bases not matched to a gene: 9. The CDR3 consists of 16 residues. This chain's CDR3 is CASSRQTGGGYGELFF. The CDR3 region has the DNA TGTGCCAGCAGCCGTCAGACAGGGGGCGGGTACGGGGAGCTGTTTTTT.

The genes are TRBV20-1 and TRBJ2-7; 7 bases fit TRBD2. There are 13 residues in the CDR3. Trimming at V came to 6 bases and at J to 6 bases, leaving 11 bases not matched to a gene. Germline V gives CDR1 DFQATT, CDR2 SNEGSKA (reference sequence). The CDR3 DNA follows: TGCAGTGCCATTGGGACTACCGCGACCGAGCAGTACTTC. Translating gives CSAIGTTATEQYF.

This chain uses TRBV20-1 with TRBJ2-5; 7 bases map to TRBD2. In germline, CDR1 is DFQATT, CDR2 SNEGSKA (reference sequence). Trimming at V came to 0 bases and at J to 4 bases, leaving 11 bases not matched to a gene. The CDR3 spans 16 residues. CDR3 amino acids: CSARDWVEGRVETQYF. CDR3 DNA sequence: TGCAGTGCTAGAGATTGGGTGGAGGGGAGGGTAGAGACCCAGTACTTC.

CDR3 in amino acids: CSARVRESTGELFF. The CDR3, as DNA: TGCAGTGCTAGAGTGCGGGAGTCCACCGGGGAGCTGTTTTTT. The chain has TRBV20-1 and TRBJ2-2, with TRBD2 matching 7 bases. Germline V gene lookup returns CDR1 DFQATT and CDR2 SNEGSKA (reference sequence). This CDR3 region has 14 residues. Losses at the gene ends were 1 base for V and 4 bases for J; bases not matched to a gene: 3.

In this sample, this clonotype turned up a few times. The V call is TRBV7-9, the J call TRBJ1-4; D gene unclear. Trimming pared 7 bases from V and 6 bases from J, leaving 9 bases between. The germline gives CDR1 SEHNR, CDR2 FQNEAQ (reference sequence). The CDR3 is 12 residues long. The CDR3 sequence is CASKRLDEKLFF. In DNA form, the CDR3 reads TGTGCCAGCAAACGGTTGGATGAAAAACTGTTTTTT.

The chain links TRBV7-2 to TRBJ2-1; 9 nucleotides match TRBD1. Per germline, CDR1 SGHTA and CDR2 FQGNSA. V gave up 1 base and J gave up 10 bases; unmatched junction bases: 5. The CDR3 runs to 14 residues. In DNA, the CDR3 is TGTGCCAGCAGCTTAGGGGACAGGGTAAAAGAGCAGTTCTTC. It is translated as CASSLGDRVKEQFF.

DNA for the CDR3: TGCAGTGCTAGCAACACCGGGACTTTCTCCTACGAGCAGTACTTC. Amino acid sequence: CSASNTGTFSYEQYF. The chain couples TRBV20-1 to TRBJ2-7, with D perhaps matching TRBD2 (6 bases). The CDR3 has 15 amino acids. The germline V gene has CDR1 DFQATT and CDR2 SNEGSKA (reference sequence). The V end lost 3 bases, the J end lost 0 bases, and 15 bases lay between the germline ends.

This clonotype was recorded a few times. The V and J genes are TRBV4-3 and TRBJ1-1, with D possibly matching TRBD1 (5 bases). The V end was cut by 0 bases, the J end by 5 bases, with 16 bases between. CDR1 LGHNA and CDR2 YSLEER come from the germline V gene. The CDR3 has 16 residues. CDR3 bases: TGCGCCAGCAGCCAAGATGGGGCAATACGAGGGACTGAAGCTTTCTTT. It is translated as CASSQDGAIRGTEAFF.

The rearrangement uses TRBV7-2 and TRBJ2-5; D is perhaps TRBD1 (6 bases). V was pared by 4 bases and J by 2 bases, with 14 bases between. This CDR3 region has 15 residues. Looked up from germline, CDR1 is SGHTA and CDR2 is FQGNSA. CDR3 coding DNA: TGTGCCAGCAGCTCAGAGTGGACAGTACAAGAGACCCAGTACTTC. Protein product: CASSSEWTVQETQYF.

This clonotype was counted only a few times. The V call is TRBV11-2, the J call TRBJ2-2; TRBD2 aligns across 14 bases. The CDR3 is 18 residues long. Germline CDR1 is SGHAT and CDR2 is FQNNGV. The V gene end was trimmed by 5 bases and the J gene end by 4 bases; junction bases not matched to a gene: 9. The CDR3 sequence is CASSPRTSGRLVTGELFF. In DNA form, the CDR3 reads TGTGCCAGCAGCCCCCGGACTAGCGGGAGGCTGGTCACCGGGGAGCTGTTTTTT.

This clonotype was recorded a few times. The chain combines TRBV24-1 with TRBJ2-3, with unresolved D. The V gene lost 4 bases and the J gene lost 0 bases, with 10 bases spanning the gap. The CDR3 has 15 residues. Looked up from germline, CDR1 is KGHDR and CDR2 is SFDVKD. This chain's CDR3 is CATSDVTDSTDTQYF. The CDR3 nucleotides read TGTGCCACCAGTGACGTGACGGATAGCACAGATACGCAGTATTTT.

The chain uses TRBV6-1 and TRBJ2-1; 8 positions agree with TRBD2. The ends lost 11 bases at V and 0 bases at J; junction bases unmatched: 21. CDR3 length: 19 residues. Germline CDR1 MNHNS, CDR2 SASEGT. In DNA, the CDR3 is TGTGCCTGCCGGGGGGGCGCGGGAGATAAATTAAACTCCTACAATGAGCAGTTCTTC. Amino acids: CACRGGAGDKLNSYNEQFF.

This clonotype showed up just a few times. The gene calls are TRBV3-1 and TRBJ2-2; 13 nucleotides align to TRBD2. This CDR3 comprises 17 residues. After removal of 4 bases from V and 3 bases from J, the junction contained 5 bases not matched to a gene. Looked up from germline, CDR1 is LGHDT and CDR2 is YNNKEL (reference sequence). CDR3 region: CASSPTSGRMYTGELFF. The DNA for the CDR3 is TGTGCCAGCAGCCCGACTAGCGGGAGGATGTACACCGGGGAGCTGTTTTTT.

This clonotype appeared many times. The chain has TRBV5-1 and TRBJ2-7, with TRBD2 matching 8 bases. Germline trimming cut 4 bases from V and 5 bases from J; bases unmatched to any gene: 8. The CDR3 is made up of 14 amino acids. CDR1 and CDR2 (germline): SGHRS, YFSETQ. CDR3 DNA sequence: TGCGCCAGCAGCAACCTGAGGCGGGAGGACGAGCAGTACTTC. It codes for CASSNLRREDEQYF. The variable domain in full, completed from reference TRBV5-1 and TRBJ2-7, reads KAGVTQTPRYLIKTRGQQVTLSCSPISGHRSVSWYQQTPGQGLQFLFEYFSETQRNKGNFPGRFSGRQFSNSRSEMNVSTLELGDSALYLCASSNLRREDEQYFGPGTRLTVT.

In its sample, this clonotype was seen many times. A junction boundary mismatches the germline segment, possibly from a read error. The chain is built from TRBV12-3 or TRBV12-4 and TRBJ2-7, with 7 bases matching TRBD1. This CDR3 has 11 amino acids. This chain's CDR3 is CASSSPGQRDF. The CDR3 bases are TGTGCCAGCAGTTCACCGGGACAGCGTGACTTC.

This rearrangement joins TRBV15 to TRBJ1-2; D gene ambiguous. V lost 5 bases and J lost 2, with 9 bases in between. The V gene's germline CDR1 is LNHNV and CDR2 YYDKDF (reference sequence). This CDR3 has 13 amino acids. The CDR3 DNA follows: TGTGCCACCAGCGTAGGAATAAACTATGGCTACACCTTC. Protein product: CATSVGINYGYTF.

This clonotype occurred a few times. The rearrangement joins TRBV6-1 to TRBJ2-3; D may correspond to TRBD1 or TRBD2 (6 bases each). V lost 6 bases to trimming and J lost 6 bases, with 16 bases between them. CDR1 MNHNS and CDR2 SASEGT come from the germline V gene. The CDR3 runs 14 residues. The CDR3, as DNA: TGTGCCAGCAGGGGACTCTTGCAGGGGGATACGCAGTATTTT. This gives the protein CASRGLLQGDTQYF.

A few counts support this clonotype. The CDR3 DNA sequence: TGCGCCAGCAGCCAAGAAAGTATAGGACAGTCCTACGAGCAGTACTTC. This translates into CASSQESIGQSYEQYF. The chain recombines TRBV4-3 with TRBJ2-7, with D perhaps TRBD1 (6 bases). Germline V gene sequence: CDR1 LGHNA, CDR2 YSLEER. Trimming cost V 0 bases and J 1 base, with 13 bases left between them. The CDR3 is made up of 16 amino acids.

This sequence joins TRBV24-1 and TRBJ2-1; D is ambiguous. CDR3 length equals 17 residues. Trimming cost V 0 bases and J 10 bases, with 21 bases left between them. The germline CDR1 and CDR2 sequences are KGHDR and SFDVKD. The DNA of the CDR3 is TGTGCCACCAGTGATTTGACCGGGCCTAATAGAGAAATGGAGCAGTTCTTC. This sequence encodes CATSDLTGPNREMEQFF.

The rearrangement links TRBV24-1 to TRBJ1-5, with 7 bases aligning to TRBD1. This CDR3 is 14 amino acids long. Germline CDR1 and CDR2: KGHDR and SFDVKD. With V trimmed by 4 bases and J by 4 bases, 3 bases remained unmatched. The CDR3 bases are TGTGCCACCAGTGAGACAGGGAGGAATCAGCCCCAGCATTTT. Translation gives CATSETGRNQPQHF.

This clonotype appeared a few times. The chain carries TRBV7-3 and TRBJ2-2, with TRBD2 matching over 8 bases. The junction had 5 bases not matched to a gene; V was cut back by 4 bases and J by 4 bases. In germline, CDR1 is SGHTA, CDR2 FQGTGA. CDR3 length: 15 amino acids. The CDR3 coding sequence is TGTGCCAGCAGCTCAGCCGGGACTAGCACCGGGGAGCTGTTTTTT. This codes for CASSSAGTSTGELFF. Complete variable domain (other parts from reference TRBV7-3 and TRBJ2-2): GAGVSQTPSNKVTEKGKYVELRCDPISGHTALYWYRQSLGQGPEFLIYFQGTGAADDSGLPNDRFFAVRPEGSVSTLKIQRTERGDSAVYLCASSSAGTSTGELFFGEGSRLTVL.

The chain links TRBV2 to TRBJ2-7; 8 bases are shared with TRBD2. This CDR3 has 14 residues. Germline V gene data show CDR1 as SNHLY and CDR2 as FYNNEI. V shed 5 bases, J shed 6 bases, and the junction held 9 bases outside the gene matches. The CDR3 spells CASSPRTGGGEQYF. CDR3 sequence (DNA): TGTGCCAGCAGTCCAAGAACGGGGGGGGGCGAGCAGTACTTC.

On this clonotype: Germline is not matched at one junction end, which may reflect a read error. The chain joins TRBV11-2 to TRBJ2-4; 9 nucleotides align to TRBD1. The CDR3 is 12 amino acids. Germline V lookup: CDR1 SGHAT, CDR2 FQNNGV. In nucleotides, the CDR3 is TGTGCCAGCAGCCTGGGACAGGGTATTCCGTACTTC. As protein: CASSLGQGIPYF.

This clonotype has just a few counts. The chain recombines TRBV12-3 or TRBV12-4 with TRBJ2-1; 7 bases match TRBD2. With V trimmed by 2 bases and J by 4 bases, 5 bases remained unmatched. The length of the CDR3 is 15 residues. CDR3 in DNA: TGTGCCAGCAGTTTATGGACGGGAGGTTACAATGAGCAGTTCTTC. It yields the protein CASSLWTGGYNEQFF.

This clonotype has a count of ten or more. V usage is TRBV7-2 and J usage is TRBJ2-5; TRBD1 aligns across 7 bases. CDR3 length equals 14 residues. J lost 3 bases, V lost 1 base, and 2 bases had no gene match. The germline CDR1 and CDR2 sequences are SGHTA and FQGNSA. CDR3 region: CASSLDRGKETQYF. The CDR3 DNA follows: TGTGCCAGCAGCTTAGACAGGGGCAAAGAGACCCAGTACTTC.

The rearrangement uses TRBV21-1 and TRBJ2-4; the DNA was not used to check the table's D call, TRBD1. TRBV21-1 is reported as a pseudogene. The CDR3 length is 16 residues. CDR3 sequence reads: CASSITGVVAKNIQYF. As DNA, the CDR3 is TGTGCCAGCAGCATAACAGGGGTCGTGGCCAAAAACATTCAGTACTTC.

The rearrangement uses TRBV12-3 or TRBV12-4 and TRBJ1-4, with D possibly being TRBD1 (5 bases). The CDR3 totals 13 residues. V was pared by 6 bases and J by 5 bases, with 10 bases between. The CDR3: CASSRAGNEKLFF. The CDR3 bases are TGTGCCAGCAGCCGGGCAGGGAATGAAAAACTGTTTTTT.

In DNA, the CDR3 is TGTGCCAGCAGCTTAGCGCCGGGGTCCACTAGCACAGATACGCAGTATTTT. Protein product: CASSLAPGSTSTDTQYF. The rearrangement joins TRBV7-8 to TRBJ2-3; a weak D match, TRBD2 (5 bases). The CDR3 covers 17 residues. The germline gives CDR1 SGHVS, CDR2 FQNEAQ. The germline V and J ends were trimmed by 0 bases and 0 bases, with 13 bases remaining between them.